Listed below are T cell receptor beta chains from one sample, sequenced in a study of vaccination and CD4 T cells after COVID-19. TCRdb used MiXCR to reprocess the PCR reads, holding one entry per CDR3 protein. The sample has fewer than 20,000 distinct CDR3 sequences; roughly 51% are singletons. No antigen has been identified for these receptors. This specimen consisted of CD4+ T cells from blood, cultured in vitro, obtained before SARS-CoV-2 vaccination. These receptors all come from a human donor who had recovered from COVID-19. CDR3s include the opening cysteine and the closing phenylalanine or tryptophan. Where a row states a size, it is once, few, many or the class of an expanded clone; other rows omit it.

V,size,J,CDR3
TRBV7-8,.,TRBJ2-1,CASSLWTSGYYNEQFF
TRBV23-1,.,TRBJ2-7,CASSRTGAYEQYF
TRBV2,.,TRBJ2-3,CASSEVLGEGNTQYF
TRBV28,.,TRBJ1-6,CASSKGSSYNSPLHF
TRBV7-9,.,TRBJ2-7,CASSLVSAGQGIGISSYEQYF
TRBV20-1,.,TRBJ1-1,CSATMDSGGTEAFF
TRBV20-1,.,TRBJ1-4,CSALPGQGYEKLFF
TRBV15,few,TRBJ1-1,CATSWDRNTEAFF
TRBV20-1,.,TRBJ2-5,CSATRPSGSFQETQYF
TRBV7-2,once,TRBJ1-5,CASSLEVQDYRPQHF
TRBV6-5,.,TRBJ1-4,CASSYRGALGEKLFF
TRBV5-1,.,TRBJ2-7,CASSRRGLAGEVGTYEQYF
TRBV18,.,TRBJ2-4,CASSPDSLAKNIQYF
TRBV27,.,TRBJ1-3,CASSFGDRNTIYF
TRBV21-1,.,TRBJ2-7,CASTQGGLAGNYEQYF
TRBV28,few,TRBJ1-6,CASMGWESSYNSPLHF
TRBV7-6,few,TRBJ2-3,CASSPLAGLSTDTQYF
TRBV4-2,few,TRBJ2-2,CASSRPFNTGELFF
TRBV27,few,TRBJ2-3,CASSLSWDSTDTQYF
TRBV10-3,.,TRBJ2-3,CAISEETAQRDTQYF
TRBV28,.,TRBJ1-5,CASNSFTARSQPQHF
TRBV10-3,.,TRBJ2-1,CAISERTSDEQFF
TRBV20-1,.,TRBJ2-3,CSANSLAGGIRTDTQYF
TRBV20-1,few,TRBJ2-3,CSANHRDLGTDTQYF
TRBV7-9,.,TRBJ2-5,CASSRGLAGGLAYQETQYF
TRBV28,.,TRBJ1-5,CASRPRGEGSNQPQHF
TRBV2,.,TRBJ1-2,CASSPDRFNYGYTF
TRBV2,.,TRBJ2-3,CASSRDRDPDTQYF
TRBV12-3/TRBV12-4,few,TRBJ1-1,CASNRGPNTEAFF
TRBV6-2/TRBV6-3,few,TRBJ2-7,CASGAGSYEQYF
TRBV6-4,.,TRBJ2-1,CASSETVSDVNEQFF
TRBV7-9,.,TRBJ2-3,CASSQPGTATDTQYF
TRBV19,.,TRBJ1-5,CASSIEGSQPQHF
TRBV20-1,few,TRBJ2-1,CSARSMTSGSYNEQFF
TRBV6-7,few,TRBJ1-1,CASSYSSPLWNTEAFF
TRBV7-2,few,TRBJ2-7,CASRSFREQYF
TRBV9,.,TRBJ1-2,CASSSDRGPGYTF
TRBV28,.,TRBJ1-5,CASSPPDRGRQPQHF
TRBV2,once,TRBJ1-5,CASSAGRDQPQHF
TRBV7-2,.,TRBJ1-5,CASSSRQGGQPQHF
TRBV7-9,large,TRBJ1-2,CASSAPTGAGVGGYTF
TRBV6-1,few,TRBJ1-5,CASSEAKGGSSNQPQHF
TRBV6-2/TRBV6-3,.,TRBJ1-1,CASRGTGSTEAFF
TRBV20-1,.,TRBJ2-3,CSAGGTLGYTDTQYF
TRBV7-8,medium-sized,TRBJ2-5,CASSVTSGSWETQYF
TRBV20-1,.,TRBJ1-5,CSASLGQPQHF
TRBV6-1,.,TRBJ1-5,CTSSLSPGSNQPQHF
TRBV18,.,TRBJ1-2,CASSPAPGSNYGYTF
TRBV27,.,TRBJ2-3,CASQSRGTDTQYF
TRBV20-1,.,TRBJ2-1,CSATETGTGINEQFF